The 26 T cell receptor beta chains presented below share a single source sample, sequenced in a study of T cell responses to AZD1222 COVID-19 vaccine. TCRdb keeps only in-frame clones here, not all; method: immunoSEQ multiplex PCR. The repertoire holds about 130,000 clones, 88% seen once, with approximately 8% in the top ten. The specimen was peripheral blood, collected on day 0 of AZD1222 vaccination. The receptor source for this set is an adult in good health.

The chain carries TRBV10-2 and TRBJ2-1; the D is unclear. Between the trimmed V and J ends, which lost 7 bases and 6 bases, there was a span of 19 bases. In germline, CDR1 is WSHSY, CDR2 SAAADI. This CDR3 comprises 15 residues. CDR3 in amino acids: CASTNRRVISNEQFF. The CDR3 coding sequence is TGCGCCAGCACCAACCGAAGGGTAATTTCCAATGAGCAGTTCTTC.

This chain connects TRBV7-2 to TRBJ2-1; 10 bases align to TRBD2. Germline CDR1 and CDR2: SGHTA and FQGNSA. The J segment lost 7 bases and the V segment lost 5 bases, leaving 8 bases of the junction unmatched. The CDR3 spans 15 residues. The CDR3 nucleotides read TGTGCCAGCAGCCCTCAAGGGGGACTAGCGAATGAGCAGTTCTTC. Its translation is CASSPQGGLANEQFF. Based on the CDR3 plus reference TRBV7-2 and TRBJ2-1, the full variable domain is GAGVSQSPSNKVTEKGKDVELRCDPISGHTALYWYRQSLGQGLEFLIYFQGNSAPDKSGLPSDRFSAERTGGSVSTLTIQRTQQEDSAVYLCASSPQGGLANEQFFGPGTRLTVL.

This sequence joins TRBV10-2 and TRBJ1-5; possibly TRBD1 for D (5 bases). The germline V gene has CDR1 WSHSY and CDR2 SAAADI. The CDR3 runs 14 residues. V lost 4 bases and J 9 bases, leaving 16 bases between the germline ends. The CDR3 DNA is TGCGCCAGCAGTGCCTCAACCGGGACTTTGCCCCAGCATTTT. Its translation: CASSASTGTLPQHF.

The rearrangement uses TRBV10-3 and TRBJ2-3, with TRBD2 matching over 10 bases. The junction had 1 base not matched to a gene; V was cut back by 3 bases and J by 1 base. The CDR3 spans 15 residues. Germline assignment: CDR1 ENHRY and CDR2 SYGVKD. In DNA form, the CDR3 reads TGTGCCATCAGTGAAACTAGCGGGGGCACAGATACGCAGTATTTT. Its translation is CAISETSGGTDTQYF.

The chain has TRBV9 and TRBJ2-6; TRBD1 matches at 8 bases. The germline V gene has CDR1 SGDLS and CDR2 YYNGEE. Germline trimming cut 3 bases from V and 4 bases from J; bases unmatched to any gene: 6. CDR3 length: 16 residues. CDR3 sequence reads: CASSARQGTGANVLTF. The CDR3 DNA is TGTGCCAGCAGCGCAAGACAGGGGACCGGGGCCAACGTCCTGACTTTC.

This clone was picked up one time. The CDR3 reads CASSLLAGGPDTQYF. In DNA, the CDR3 is TGTGCCAGCAGTTTATTAGCGGGGGGCCCAGATACGCAGTATTTT. The chain recombines TRBV28 with TRBJ2-3, with 10 bases fitting TRBD2. V shed 1 base and J 4 bases; nucleotides not matched to a gene: 2. The CDR3 sequence is 15 residues long. Per germline, CDR1 MDHEN and CDR2 SYDVKM.

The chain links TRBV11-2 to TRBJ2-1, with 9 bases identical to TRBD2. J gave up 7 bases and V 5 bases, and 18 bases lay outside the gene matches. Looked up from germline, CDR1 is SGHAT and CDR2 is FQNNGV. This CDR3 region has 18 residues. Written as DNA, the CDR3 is TGTGCCAGCAGCGATTCATCGCGAGGACTAGCGAGTCGGAATGAGCAGTTCTTC. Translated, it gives CASSDSSRGLASRNEQFF. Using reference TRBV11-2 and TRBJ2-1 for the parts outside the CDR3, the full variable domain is EAGVAQSPRYKIIEKRQSVAFWCNPISGHATLYWYQQILGQGPKLLIQFQNNGVVDDSQLPKDRFSAERLKGVDSTLKIQPAKLEDSAVYLCASSDSSRGLASRNEQFFGPGTRLTVL.

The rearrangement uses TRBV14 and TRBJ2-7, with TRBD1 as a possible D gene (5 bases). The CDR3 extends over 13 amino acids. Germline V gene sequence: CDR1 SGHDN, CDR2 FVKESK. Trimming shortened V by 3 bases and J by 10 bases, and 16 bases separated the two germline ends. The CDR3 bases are TGTGCCAGCAGCCAGTTTGACAGTAGGCAACAGTACTTC. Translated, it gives CASSQFDSRQQYF.

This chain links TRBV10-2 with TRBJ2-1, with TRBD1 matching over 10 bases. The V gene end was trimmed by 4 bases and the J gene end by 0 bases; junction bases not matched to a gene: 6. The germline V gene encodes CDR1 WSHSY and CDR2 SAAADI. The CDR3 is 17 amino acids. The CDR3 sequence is CASSGDRGRASYNEQFF. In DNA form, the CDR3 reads TGCGCCAGCAGTGGAGACAGGGGGCGTGCCTCCTACAATGAGCAGTTCTTC.

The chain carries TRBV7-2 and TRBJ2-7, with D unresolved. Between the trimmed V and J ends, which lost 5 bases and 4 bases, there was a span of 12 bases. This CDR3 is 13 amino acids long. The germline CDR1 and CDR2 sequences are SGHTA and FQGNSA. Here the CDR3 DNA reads TGTGCCAGCAGCCTACCTTCGAAATACGAGCAGTACTTC. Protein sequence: CASSLPSKYEQYF.

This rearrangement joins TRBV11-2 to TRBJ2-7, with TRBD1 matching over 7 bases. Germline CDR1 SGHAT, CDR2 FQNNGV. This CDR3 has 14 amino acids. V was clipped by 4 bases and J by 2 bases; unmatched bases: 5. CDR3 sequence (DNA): TGTGCCAGCAGCTCACCGGACAGGCCCTACGAGCAGTACTTC. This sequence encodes CASSSPDRPYEQYF. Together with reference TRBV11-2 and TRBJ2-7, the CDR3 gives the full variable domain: EAGVAQSPRYKIIEKRQSVAFWCNPISGHATLYWYQQILGQGPKLLIQFQNNGVVDDSQLPKDRFSAERLKGVDSTLKIQPAKLEDSAVYLCASSSPDRPYEQYFGPGTRLTVT.

CDR3 amino acids: CASSSLSSGEQYF. The CDR3 coding sequence is TGCGCCAGCAGCTCACTTTCTTCCGGCGAGCAGTACTTC. The chain uses TRBV5-1 and TRBJ2-7; D remains unclear. CDR1 and CDR2 from the germline V gene are SGHRS and YFSETQ. This CDR3 contains 13 residues. Trimming took off 3 bases at V and 6 bases at J, with 13 bases between the two ends.

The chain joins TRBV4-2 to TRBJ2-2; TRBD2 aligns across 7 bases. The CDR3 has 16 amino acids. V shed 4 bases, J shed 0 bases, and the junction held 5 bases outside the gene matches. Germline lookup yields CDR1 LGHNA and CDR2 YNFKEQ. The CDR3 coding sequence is TGTGCCAGCAGCCGATGGGGGGGTGCGAACACCGGGGAGCTGTTTTTT. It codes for CASSRWGGANTGELFF.

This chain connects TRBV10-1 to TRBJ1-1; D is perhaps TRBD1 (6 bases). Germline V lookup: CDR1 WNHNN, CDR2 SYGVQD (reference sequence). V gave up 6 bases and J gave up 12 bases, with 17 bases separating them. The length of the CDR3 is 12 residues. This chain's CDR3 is CASSTLTGTTFF. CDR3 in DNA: TGCGCCAGCAGCACGCTAACAGGGACTACTTTCTTT.

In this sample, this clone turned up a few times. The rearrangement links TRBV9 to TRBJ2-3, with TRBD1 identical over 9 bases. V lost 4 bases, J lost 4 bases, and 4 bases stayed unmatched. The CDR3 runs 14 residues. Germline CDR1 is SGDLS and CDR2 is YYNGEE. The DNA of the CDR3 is TGTGCCAGCAGCAGGGGACAGGGCCCAGATACGCAGTATTTT. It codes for CASSRGQGPDTQYF. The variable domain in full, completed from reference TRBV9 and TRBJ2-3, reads DSGVTQTPKHLITATGQRVTLRCSPRSGDLSVYWYQQSLDQGLQFLIQYYNGEERAKGNILERFSAQQFPDLHSELNLSSLELGDSALYFCASSRGQGPDTQYFGPGTRLTVL.

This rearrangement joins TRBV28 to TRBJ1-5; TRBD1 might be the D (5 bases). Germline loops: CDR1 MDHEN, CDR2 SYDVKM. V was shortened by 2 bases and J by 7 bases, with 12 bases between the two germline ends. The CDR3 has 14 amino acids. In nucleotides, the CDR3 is TGTGCCAGCAGTTTAGTCCGGGGCGGGCAGCCCCAGCATTTT. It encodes CASSLVRGGQPQHF.

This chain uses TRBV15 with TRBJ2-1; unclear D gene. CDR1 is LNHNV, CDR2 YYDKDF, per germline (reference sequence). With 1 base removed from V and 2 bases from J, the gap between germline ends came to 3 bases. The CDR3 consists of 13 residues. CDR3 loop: CATSRATYNEQFF. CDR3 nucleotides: TGTGCCACCAGCAGAGCCACCTACAATGAGCAGTTCTTC.

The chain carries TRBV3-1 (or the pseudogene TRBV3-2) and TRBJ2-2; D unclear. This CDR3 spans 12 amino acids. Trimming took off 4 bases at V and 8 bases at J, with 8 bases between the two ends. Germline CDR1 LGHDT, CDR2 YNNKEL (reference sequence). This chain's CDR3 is CASSRDRGELFF. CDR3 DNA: TGTGCCAGCAGCCGCGACCGTGGGGAGCTGTTTTTT.

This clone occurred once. The CDR3, as DNA: TGTGCCATCAGTGACGAAAGGGGGCGGTCGGAGCTGTTTTTT. It yields the protein CAISDERGRSELFF. The rearrangement uses TRBV10-3 and TRBJ2-2, with 7 positions matching TRBD1. The CDR3 has 14 residues. CDR1 and CDR2 (germline): ENHRY, SYGVKD. The ends lost 3 bases at V and 10 bases at J; junction bases unmatched: 8.

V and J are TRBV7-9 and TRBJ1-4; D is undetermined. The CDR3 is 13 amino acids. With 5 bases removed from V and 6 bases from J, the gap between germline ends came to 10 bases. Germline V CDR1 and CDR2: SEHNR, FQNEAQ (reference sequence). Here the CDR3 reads CASSRRRDEKLFF. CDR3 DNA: TGTGCCAGCAGCCGGCGTAGGGATGAAAAACTGTTTTTT.

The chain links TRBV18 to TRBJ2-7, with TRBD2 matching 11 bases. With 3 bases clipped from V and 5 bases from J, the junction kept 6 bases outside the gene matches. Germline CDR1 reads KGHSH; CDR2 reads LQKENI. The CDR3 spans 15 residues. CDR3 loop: CASSPASGRIHEQYF. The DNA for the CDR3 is TGTGCCAGCTCACCCGCTAGCGGGAGGATCCACGAGCAGTACTTC. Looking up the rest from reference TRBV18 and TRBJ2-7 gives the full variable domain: NAGVMQNPRHLVRRRGQEARLRCSPMKGHSHVYWYRQLPEEGLKFMVYLQKENIIDESGMPKERFSAEFPKEGPSILRIQQVVRGDSAAYFCASSPASGRIHEQYFGPGTRLTVT.

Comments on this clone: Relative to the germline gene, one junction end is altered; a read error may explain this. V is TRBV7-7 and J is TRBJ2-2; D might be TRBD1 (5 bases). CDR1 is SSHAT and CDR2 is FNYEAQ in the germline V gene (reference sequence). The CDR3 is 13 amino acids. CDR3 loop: CASRASGAGELFF. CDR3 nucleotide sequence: TGTGCTAGCAGGGCCAGTGGGGCCGGGGAGCTGTTTTTT.

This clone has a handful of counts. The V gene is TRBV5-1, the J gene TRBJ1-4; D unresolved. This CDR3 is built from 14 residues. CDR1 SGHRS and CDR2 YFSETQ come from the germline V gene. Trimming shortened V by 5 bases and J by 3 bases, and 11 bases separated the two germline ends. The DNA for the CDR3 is TGCGCCAGCAGTTACCAGCTCCCTAATGAAAAACTGTTTTTT. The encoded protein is CASSYQLPNEKLFF.

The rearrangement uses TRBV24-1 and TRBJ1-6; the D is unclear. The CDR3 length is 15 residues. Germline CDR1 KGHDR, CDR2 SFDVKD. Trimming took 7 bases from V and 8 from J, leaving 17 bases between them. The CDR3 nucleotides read TGTGCCACCAGAGTTCCGGGCCTGTGTGATTCACCCCTCCACTTT. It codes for CATRVPGLCDSPLHF.

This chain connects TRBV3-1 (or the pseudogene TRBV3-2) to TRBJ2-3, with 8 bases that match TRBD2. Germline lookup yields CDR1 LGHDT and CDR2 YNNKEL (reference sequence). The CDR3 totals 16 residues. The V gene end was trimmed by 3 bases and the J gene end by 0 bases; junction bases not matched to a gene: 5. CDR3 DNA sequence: TGTGCCAGCAGCCAGGCGACTAGCGCCAGCACAGATACGCAGTATTTT. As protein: CASSQATSASTDTQYF.

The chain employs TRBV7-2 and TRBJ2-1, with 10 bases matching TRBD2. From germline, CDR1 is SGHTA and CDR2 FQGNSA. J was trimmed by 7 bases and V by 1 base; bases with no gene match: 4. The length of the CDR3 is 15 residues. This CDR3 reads CASSLVLAGSNEQFF. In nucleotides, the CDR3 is TGTGCCAGCAGCTTAGTACTAGCGGGATCAAATGAGCAGTTCTTC.